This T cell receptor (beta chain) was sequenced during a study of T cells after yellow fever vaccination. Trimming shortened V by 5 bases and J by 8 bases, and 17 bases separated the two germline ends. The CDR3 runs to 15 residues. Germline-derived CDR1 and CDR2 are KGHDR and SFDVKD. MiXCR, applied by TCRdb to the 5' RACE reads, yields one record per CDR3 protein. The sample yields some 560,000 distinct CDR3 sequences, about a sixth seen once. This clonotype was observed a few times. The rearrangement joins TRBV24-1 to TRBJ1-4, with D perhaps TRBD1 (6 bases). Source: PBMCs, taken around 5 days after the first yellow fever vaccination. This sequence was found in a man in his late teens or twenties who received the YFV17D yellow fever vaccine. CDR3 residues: CATSVWGAPGEKLFF. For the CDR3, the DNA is TGTGCCACCAGTGTCTGGGGGGCGCCGGGGGAAAAACTGTTTTTT.